These T cell receptor beta chains were read from a single sample in a study of regulatory T cells in long-lasting Graves disease. TCRdb reanalysed the multiplex PCR reads using MiXCR and keeps one entry per CDR3 protein. The table shows 250,000 or so distinct CDR3 sequences, with 20% occurring only once. Specimen: peripheral blood mononuclear cells (PBMCs), collected at new diagnosis, from a patient treated with antithyroid drugs. Receptor source: a female donor with Graves disease. The CDR3 runs from the conserved cysteine through the conserved F or W. D genes are given only for firm matches. Clone size appears in some rows only: once, few, many, or a class for an expanded clone.

J | D | V | size | CDR3 | DNA
TRBJ2-3 | TRBD2 | TRBV6-2/TRBV6-3 | many | CASSSTGGTDTQYF | TGTGCCAGCAGTTCTACGGGAGGGACAGATACGCAGTATTTT
TRBJ1-1 | TRBD1 | TRBV10-3 | few | CAIGQGRTEAFF | TGTGCCATCGGACAGGGGAGAACTGAAGCTTTCTTT
TRBJ2-5 | . | TRBV9 | many | CASSSTTGQETQYF | TGTGCCAGCAGCTCTACGACAGGTCAAGAGACCCAGTACTTC
TRBJ2-4 | . | TRBV14 | many | CASSRLGTKNIQYF | TGTGCCAGCAGCCGGTTGGGGACCAAAAACATTCAGTACTTC
TRBJ1-1 | . | TRBV15 | few | CATSRLNTEAFF | TGTGCCACCAGCAGGCTGAACACTGAAGCTTTCTTT
TRBJ2-5 | . | TRBV7-3 | many | CASSPRGGAAQYF | TGTGCCAGCAGCCCAAGGGGGGGGGCGGCCCAGTACTTC
TRBJ2-3 | . | TRBV7-3 | many | CASSLGPGGADTQYF | TGTGCCAGCAGCCTGGGTCCAGGGGGGGCAGATACGCAGTATTTT
TRBJ1-2 | TRBD1 | TRBV20-1 | many | CSAKTGGKDGYTF | TGCAGTGCTAAAACAGGGGGCAAGGATGGCTACACCTTC
TRBJ1-1 | . | TRBV28 | . | CASSPQVNTEAFF | TGTGCCAGCAGTCCGCAGGTGAACACTGAAGCTTTCTTT
TRBJ1-5 | . | TRBV12-3/TRBV12-4 | . | CASSQTGHQPQHF | TGTGCCAGCAGTCAGACAGGACATCAGCCCCAGCATTTT
TRBJ1-4 | . | TRBV7-2 | many | CASSLTGRANEKLFF | TGTGCCAGCAGCTTGACCGGGCGCGCAAATGAAAAACTGTTTTTT
TRBJ2-3 | TRBD2 | TRBV19 | . | CASRREGQDTQYF | TGTGCCAGTAGGCGGGAGGGCCAAGATACGCAGTATTTT
TRBJ2-5 | . | TRBV6-1 | few | CASSGVRVETQYF | TGTGCCAGCAGTGGGGTAAGGGTGGAGACCCAGTACTTC